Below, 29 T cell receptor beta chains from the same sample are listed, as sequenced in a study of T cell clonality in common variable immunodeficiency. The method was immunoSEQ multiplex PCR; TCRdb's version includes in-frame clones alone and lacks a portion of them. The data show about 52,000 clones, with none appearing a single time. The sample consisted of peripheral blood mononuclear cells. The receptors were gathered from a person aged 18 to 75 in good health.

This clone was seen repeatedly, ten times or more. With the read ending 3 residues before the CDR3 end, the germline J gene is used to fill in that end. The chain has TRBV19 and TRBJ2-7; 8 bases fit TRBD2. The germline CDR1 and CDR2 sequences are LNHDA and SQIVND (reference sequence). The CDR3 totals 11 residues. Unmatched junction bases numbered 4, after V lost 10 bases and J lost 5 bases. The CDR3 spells CATGGGHEQYF. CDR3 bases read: TGTGCCACCGGGGGGGGCCACGAG.

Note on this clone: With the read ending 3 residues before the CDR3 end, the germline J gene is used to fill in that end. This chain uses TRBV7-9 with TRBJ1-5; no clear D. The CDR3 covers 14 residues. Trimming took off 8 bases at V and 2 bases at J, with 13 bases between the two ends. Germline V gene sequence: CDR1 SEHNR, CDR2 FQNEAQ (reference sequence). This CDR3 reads CASGLGGRNQPQHF. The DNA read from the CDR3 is TGTGCCAGCGGACTGGGAGGTCGCAATCAGCCC. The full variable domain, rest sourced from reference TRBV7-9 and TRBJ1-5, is DTGVSQNPRHKITKRGQNVTFRCDPISEHNRLYWYRQTLGQGPEFLTYFQNEAQLEKSRLLSDRFSAERPKGSFSTLEIQRTEQGDSAMYLCASGLGGRNQPQHFGDGTRLSIL.

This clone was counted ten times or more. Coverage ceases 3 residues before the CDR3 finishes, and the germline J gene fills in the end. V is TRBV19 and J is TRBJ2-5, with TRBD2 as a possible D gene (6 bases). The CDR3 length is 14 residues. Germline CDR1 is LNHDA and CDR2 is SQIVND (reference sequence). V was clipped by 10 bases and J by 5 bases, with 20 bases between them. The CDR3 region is CATSIAEGGETQYF. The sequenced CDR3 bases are TGTGCCACCTCCATTGCGGAGGGCGGGGAGACC. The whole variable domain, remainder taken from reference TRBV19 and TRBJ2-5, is DGGITQSPKYLFRKEGQNVTLSCEQNLNHDAMYWYRQDPGQGLRLIYYSQIVNDFQKGDIAEGYSVSREKKESFPLTVTSAQKNPTAFYLCATSIAEGGETQYFGPGTRLLVL.

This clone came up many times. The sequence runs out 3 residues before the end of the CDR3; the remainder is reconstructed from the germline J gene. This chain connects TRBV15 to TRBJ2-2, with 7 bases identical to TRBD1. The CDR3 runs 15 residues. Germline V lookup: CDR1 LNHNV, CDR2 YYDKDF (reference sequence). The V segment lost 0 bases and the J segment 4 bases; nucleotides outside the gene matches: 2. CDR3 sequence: CATSRERQGTGELFF. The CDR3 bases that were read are TGTGCCACCAGCAGAGAGAGACAGGGCACCGGGGAG. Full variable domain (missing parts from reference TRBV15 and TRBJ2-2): DAMVIQNPRYQVTQFGKPVTLSCSQTLNHNVMYWYQQKSSQAPKLLFHYYDKDFNNEADTPDNFQSRRPNTSFCFLDIRSPGLGDTAMYLCATSRERQGTGELFFGEGSRLTVL.

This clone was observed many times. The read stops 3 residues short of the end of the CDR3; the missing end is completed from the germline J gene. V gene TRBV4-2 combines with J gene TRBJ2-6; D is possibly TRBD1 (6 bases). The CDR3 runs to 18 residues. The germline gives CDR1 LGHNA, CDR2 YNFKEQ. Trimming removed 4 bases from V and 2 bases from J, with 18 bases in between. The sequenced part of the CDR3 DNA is TGTGCCAGCAGCCCCCCGCGAAGGGGGACCACTGGGGCCAACGTC. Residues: CASSPPRRGTTGANV. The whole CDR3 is CASSPPRRGTTGANVLTF.

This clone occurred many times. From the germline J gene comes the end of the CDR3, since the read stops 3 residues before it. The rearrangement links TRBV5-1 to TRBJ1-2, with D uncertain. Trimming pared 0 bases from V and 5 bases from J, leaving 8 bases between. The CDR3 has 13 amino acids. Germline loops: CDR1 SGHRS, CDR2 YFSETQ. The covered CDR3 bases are TGCGCCAGCAGCTTGGATTACATGTATGGC. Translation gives CASSLDYMYG. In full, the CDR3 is CASSLDYMYGYTF. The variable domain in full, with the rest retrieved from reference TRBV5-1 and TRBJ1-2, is KAGVTQTPRYLIKTRGQQVTLSCSPISGHRSVSWYQQTPGQGLQFLFEYFSETQRNKGNFPGRFSGRQFSNSRSEMNVSTLELGDSALYLCASSLDYMYGYTFGSGTRLTVV.

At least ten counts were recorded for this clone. CDR3 protein: CASSLLQGGGYTF. The CDR3 bases that were read are TGTGCCAGCAGCTTACTCCAGGGAGGAGGC. The rearrangement uses TRBV7-9 and TRBJ1-2; possibly TRBD1 for D (5 bases). The read terminates 3 residues ahead of where the CDR3 ends, so the germline J gene completes it. The CDR3 runs to 13 residues. The germline CDR1 and CDR2 sequences are SEHNR and FQNEAQ (reference sequence).

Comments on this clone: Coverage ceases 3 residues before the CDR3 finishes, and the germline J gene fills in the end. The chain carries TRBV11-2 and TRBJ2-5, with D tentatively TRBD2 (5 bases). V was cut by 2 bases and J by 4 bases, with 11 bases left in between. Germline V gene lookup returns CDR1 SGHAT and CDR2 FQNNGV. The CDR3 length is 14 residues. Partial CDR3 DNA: TGTGCCAGCAGCTTATTGCCAGGAGGAGAGACC. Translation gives CASSLLPGGET. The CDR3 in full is CASSLLPGGETQYF.

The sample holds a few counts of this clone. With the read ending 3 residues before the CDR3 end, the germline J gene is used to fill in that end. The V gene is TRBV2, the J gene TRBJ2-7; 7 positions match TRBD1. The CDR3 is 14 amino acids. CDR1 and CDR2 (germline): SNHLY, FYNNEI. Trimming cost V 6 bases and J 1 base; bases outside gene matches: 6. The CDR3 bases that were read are TGTGCCAGCAGCCCACCGGGACAGTCCTACGAG. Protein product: CASSPPGQSYE. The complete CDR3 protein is CASSPPGQSYEQYF.

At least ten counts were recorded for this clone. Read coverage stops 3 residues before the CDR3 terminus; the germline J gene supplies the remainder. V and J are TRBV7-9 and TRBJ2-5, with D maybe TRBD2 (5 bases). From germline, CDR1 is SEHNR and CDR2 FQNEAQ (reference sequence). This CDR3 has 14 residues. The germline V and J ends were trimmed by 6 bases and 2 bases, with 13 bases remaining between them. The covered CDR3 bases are TGTGCCAGCAGAATGTCCGGGGTTCAAGAGACC. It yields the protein CASRMSGVQET. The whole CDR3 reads CASRMSGVQETQYF.

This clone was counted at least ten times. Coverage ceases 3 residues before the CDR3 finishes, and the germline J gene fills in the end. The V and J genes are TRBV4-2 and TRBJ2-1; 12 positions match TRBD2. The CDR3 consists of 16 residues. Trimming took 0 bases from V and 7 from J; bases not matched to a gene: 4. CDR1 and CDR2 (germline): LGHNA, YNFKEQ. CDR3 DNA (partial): TGTGCCAGCAGCCAAGAGGCAACTAGCGGGAGGAATGAG. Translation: CASSQEATSGRNE. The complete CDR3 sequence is CASSQEATSGRNEQFF.

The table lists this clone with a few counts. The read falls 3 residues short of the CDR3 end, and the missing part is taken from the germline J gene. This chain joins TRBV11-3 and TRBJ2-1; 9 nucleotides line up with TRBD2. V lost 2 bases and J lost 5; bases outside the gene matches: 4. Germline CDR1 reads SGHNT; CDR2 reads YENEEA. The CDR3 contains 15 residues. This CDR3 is CASSLSSGGNNEQFF. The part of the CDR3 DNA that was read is TGTGCCAGCAGCTTAAGTAGCGGGGGAAACAATGAG.

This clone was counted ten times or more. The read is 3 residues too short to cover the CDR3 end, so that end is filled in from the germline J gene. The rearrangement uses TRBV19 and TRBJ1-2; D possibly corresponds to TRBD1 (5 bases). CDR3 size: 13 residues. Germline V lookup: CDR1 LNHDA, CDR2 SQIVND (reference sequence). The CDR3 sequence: CASSPQGERGYTF. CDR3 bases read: TGTGCCAGTAGTCCCCAGGGAGAACGAGGC.

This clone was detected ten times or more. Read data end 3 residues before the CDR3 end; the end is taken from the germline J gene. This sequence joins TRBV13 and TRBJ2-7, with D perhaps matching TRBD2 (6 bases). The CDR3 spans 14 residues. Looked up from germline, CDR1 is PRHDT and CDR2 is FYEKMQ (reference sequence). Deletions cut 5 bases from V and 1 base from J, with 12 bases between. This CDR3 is CASSPGLESYEQYF. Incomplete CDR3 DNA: TGTGCCAGCAGCCCGGGACTGGAGTCCTACGAG.

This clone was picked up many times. CDR3 DNA, as far as it was read: TGTGCCAGCAGTCTCGGACAGCCCTACGAG. Its translation is CASSLGQPYE. The full CDR3 sequence reads CASSLGQPYEQYF. The rearrangement links TRBV28 to TRBJ2-7; TRBD1 is a possible D gene (6 bases). The read comes to an end 3 residues before the CDR3 does, leaving the germline J gene to fill in the end. Deletions cut 5 bases from V and 2 bases from J, with 10 bases between. The CDR3 is made up of 13 amino acids. The germline V gene encodes CDR1 MDHEN and CDR2 SYDVKM.

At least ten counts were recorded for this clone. The CDR3 loop reads CASSLEAGDTEAFF. The CDR3 bases that were read are TGTGCCAGCAGCTTGGAGGCAGGGGACACTGAA. The chain combines TRBV5-4 with TRBJ1-1; tentative D call: TRBD1 (6 bases). Coverage ceases 3 residues before the CDR3 finishes, and the germline J gene fills in the end. Germline V gene data show CDR1 as SGHNT and CDR2 as YYREEE (reference sequence). V dropped 0 bases and J dropped 3 bases, with 9 bases sitting between them. This CDR3 is 14 amino acids long.

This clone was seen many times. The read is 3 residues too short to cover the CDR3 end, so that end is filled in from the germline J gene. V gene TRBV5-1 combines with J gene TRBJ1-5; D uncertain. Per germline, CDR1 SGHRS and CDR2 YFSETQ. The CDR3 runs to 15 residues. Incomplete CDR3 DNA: TGCGCCAGCAGCATGATAGCGGGAGCCCTCTATCCC. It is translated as CASSMIAGALYP. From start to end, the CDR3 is CASSMIAGALYPQHF.

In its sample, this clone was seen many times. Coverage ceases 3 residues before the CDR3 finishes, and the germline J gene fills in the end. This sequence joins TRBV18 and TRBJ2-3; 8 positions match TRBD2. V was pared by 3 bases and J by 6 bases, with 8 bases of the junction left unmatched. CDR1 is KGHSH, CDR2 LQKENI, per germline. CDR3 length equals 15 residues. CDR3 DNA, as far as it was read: TGTGCCAGCTCACCTCAGCAAGCGGGAGCCGATACG. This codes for CASSPQQAGADT. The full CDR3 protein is CASSPQQAGADTQYF.

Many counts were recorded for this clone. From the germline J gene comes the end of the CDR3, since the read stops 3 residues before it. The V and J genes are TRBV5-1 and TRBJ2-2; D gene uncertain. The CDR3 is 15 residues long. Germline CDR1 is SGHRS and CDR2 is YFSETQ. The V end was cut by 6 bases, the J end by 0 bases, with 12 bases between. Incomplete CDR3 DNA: TGCGCCAGCAAAGAAACACAGACGAACACCGGGGAG. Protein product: CASKETQTNTGE. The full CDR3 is CASKETQTNTGELFF.

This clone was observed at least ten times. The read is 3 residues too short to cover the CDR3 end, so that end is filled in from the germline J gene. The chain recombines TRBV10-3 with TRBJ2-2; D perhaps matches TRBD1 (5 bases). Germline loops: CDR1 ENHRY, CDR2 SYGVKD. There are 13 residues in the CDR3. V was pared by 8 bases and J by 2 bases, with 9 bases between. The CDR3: CAIDQGNTGELFF. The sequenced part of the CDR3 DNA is TGTGCCATCGACCAGGGTAACACCGGGGAG.

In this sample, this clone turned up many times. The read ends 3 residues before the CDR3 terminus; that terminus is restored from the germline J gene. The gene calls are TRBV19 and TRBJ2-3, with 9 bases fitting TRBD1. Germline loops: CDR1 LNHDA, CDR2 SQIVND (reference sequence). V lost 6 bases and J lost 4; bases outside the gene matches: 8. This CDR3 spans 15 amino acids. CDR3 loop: CASSTGQGLADTQYF. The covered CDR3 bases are TGTGCCAGTAGCACGGGACAGGGTTTGGCAGATACG.

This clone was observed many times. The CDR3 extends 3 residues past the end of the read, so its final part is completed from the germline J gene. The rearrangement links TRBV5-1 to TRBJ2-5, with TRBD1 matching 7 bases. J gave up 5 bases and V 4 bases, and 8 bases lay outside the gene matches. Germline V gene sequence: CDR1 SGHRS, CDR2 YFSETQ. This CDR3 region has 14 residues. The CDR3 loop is CASSPGTARETQYF. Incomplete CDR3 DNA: TGCGCCAGCAGCCCCGGGACAGCGCGGGAGACC.

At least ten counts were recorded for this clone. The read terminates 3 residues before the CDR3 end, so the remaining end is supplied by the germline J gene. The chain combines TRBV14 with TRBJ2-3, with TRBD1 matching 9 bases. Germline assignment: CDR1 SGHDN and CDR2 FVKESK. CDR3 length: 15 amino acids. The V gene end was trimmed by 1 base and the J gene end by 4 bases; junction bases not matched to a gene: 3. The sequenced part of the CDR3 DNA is TGTGCCAGCAGCCAAGGGGACAGGGATGCAGATACG. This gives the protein CASSQGDRDADT. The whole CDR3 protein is CASSQGDRDADTQYF.

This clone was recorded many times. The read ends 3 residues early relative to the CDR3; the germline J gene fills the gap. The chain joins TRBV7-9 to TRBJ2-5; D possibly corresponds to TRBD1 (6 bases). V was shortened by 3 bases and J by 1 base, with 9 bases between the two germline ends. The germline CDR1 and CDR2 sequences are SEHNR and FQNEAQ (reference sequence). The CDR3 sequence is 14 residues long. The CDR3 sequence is CASSFQGGQETQYF. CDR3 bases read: TGTGCCAGCAGCTTCCAAGGGGGCCAAGAGACC.

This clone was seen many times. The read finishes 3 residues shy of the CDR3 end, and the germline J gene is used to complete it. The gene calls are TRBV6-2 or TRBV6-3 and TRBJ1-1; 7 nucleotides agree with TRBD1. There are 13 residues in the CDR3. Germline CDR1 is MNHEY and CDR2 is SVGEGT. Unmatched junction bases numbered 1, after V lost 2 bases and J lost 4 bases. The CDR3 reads CASSYDRVTEAFF. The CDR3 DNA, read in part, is TGTGCCAGCAGTTACGACAGGGTCACTGAA.

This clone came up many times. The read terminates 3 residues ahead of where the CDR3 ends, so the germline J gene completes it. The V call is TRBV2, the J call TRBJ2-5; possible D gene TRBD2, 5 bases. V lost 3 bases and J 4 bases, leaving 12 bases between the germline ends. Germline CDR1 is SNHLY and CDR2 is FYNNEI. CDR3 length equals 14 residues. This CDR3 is CASSDHTSLETQYF. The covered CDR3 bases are TGTGCCAGCAGTGATCACACTAGTCTAGAGACC.

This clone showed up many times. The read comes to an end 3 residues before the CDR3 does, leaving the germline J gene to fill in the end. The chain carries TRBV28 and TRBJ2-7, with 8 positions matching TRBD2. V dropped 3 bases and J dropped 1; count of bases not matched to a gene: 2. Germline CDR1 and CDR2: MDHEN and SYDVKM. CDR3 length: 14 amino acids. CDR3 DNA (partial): TGTGCCAGCAGTTTCTCTAGCGGGTCCTACGAG. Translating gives CASSFSSGSYE. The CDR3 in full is CASSFSSGSYEQYF.

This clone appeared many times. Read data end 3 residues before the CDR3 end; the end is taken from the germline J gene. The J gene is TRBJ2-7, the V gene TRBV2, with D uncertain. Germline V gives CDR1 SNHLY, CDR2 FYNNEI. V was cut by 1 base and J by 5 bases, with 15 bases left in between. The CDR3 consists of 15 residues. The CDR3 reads CASSEGLGTADEQYF. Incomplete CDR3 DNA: TGTGCCAGCAGTGAAGGGCTTGGCACCGCTGACGAG.

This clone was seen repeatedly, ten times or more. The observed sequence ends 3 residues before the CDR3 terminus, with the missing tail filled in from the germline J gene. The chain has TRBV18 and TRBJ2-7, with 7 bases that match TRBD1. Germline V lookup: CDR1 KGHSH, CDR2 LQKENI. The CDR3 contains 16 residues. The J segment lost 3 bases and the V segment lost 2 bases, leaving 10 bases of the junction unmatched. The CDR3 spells CASSPETGTVFYEQYF. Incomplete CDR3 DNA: TGTGCCAGCTCACCAGAGACAGGGACCGTTTTCTACGAG. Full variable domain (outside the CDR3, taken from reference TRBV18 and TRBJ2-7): NAGVMQNPRHLVRRRGQEARLRCSPMKGHSHVYWYRQLPEEGLKFMVYLQKENIIDESGMPKERFSAEFPKEGPSILRIQQVVRGDSAAYFCASSPETGTVFYEQYFGPGTRLTVT.